The clone carrying this T cell receptor (beta chain) occurred many times. This entry comes from a study of T-cell reconstitution after alpha-beta-depleted transplantation in children. The germline CDR1 and CDR2 sequences are SGHDT and YYEEEE. Trimming at V came to 6 bases and at J to 8 bases, leaving 9 bases not matched to a gene. The CDR3 runs 13 residues. TCRbeta library construction was performed incorporating unique molecular identifiers. TCRdb analysed the PCR reads with MiXCR anew, one entry per CDR3 protein. This table has some 70,000 distinct CDR3 sequences, 4.9% appearing once. This sequence originates from a boy younger than two who had a stem cell transplant for acute myeloid leukemia, so the T cells may come from the graft donor. J is TRBJ2-3 and V is TRBV5-6; TRBD1 agrees at 7 bases. Sequenced here: PBMCs, mostly from graft donor cells, sampled 180 days after TCRalphabeta/CD19-depleted stem cell transplant. The CDR3 here is CASKDRVRSTQYF. The CDR3 DNA reads as TGTGCCAGCAAAGACAGGGTCAGGAGTACGCAGTATTTT.